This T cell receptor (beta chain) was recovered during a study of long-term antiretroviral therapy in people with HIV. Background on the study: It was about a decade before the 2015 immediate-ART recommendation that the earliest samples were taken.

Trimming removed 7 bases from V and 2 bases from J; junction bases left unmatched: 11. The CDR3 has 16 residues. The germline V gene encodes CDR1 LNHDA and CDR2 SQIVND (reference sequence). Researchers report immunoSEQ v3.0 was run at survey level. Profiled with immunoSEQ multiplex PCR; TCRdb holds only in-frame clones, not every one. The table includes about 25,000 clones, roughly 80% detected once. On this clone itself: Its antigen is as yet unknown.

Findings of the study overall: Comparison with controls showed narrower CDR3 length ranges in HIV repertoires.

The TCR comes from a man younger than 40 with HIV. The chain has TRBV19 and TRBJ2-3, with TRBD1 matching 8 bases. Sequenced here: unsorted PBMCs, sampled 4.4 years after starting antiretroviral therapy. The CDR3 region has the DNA TGTGCCAGTACCGCTGGACCGGGACAGGACACAGATACGCAGTATTTT. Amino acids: CASTAGPGQDTDTQYF. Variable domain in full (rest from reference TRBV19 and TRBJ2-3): DGGITQSPKYLFRKEGQNVTLSCEQNLNHDAMYWYRQDPGQGLRLIYYSQIVNDFQKGDIAEGYSVSREKKESFPLTVTSAQKNPTAFYLCASTAGPGQDTDTQYFGPGTRLTVL.